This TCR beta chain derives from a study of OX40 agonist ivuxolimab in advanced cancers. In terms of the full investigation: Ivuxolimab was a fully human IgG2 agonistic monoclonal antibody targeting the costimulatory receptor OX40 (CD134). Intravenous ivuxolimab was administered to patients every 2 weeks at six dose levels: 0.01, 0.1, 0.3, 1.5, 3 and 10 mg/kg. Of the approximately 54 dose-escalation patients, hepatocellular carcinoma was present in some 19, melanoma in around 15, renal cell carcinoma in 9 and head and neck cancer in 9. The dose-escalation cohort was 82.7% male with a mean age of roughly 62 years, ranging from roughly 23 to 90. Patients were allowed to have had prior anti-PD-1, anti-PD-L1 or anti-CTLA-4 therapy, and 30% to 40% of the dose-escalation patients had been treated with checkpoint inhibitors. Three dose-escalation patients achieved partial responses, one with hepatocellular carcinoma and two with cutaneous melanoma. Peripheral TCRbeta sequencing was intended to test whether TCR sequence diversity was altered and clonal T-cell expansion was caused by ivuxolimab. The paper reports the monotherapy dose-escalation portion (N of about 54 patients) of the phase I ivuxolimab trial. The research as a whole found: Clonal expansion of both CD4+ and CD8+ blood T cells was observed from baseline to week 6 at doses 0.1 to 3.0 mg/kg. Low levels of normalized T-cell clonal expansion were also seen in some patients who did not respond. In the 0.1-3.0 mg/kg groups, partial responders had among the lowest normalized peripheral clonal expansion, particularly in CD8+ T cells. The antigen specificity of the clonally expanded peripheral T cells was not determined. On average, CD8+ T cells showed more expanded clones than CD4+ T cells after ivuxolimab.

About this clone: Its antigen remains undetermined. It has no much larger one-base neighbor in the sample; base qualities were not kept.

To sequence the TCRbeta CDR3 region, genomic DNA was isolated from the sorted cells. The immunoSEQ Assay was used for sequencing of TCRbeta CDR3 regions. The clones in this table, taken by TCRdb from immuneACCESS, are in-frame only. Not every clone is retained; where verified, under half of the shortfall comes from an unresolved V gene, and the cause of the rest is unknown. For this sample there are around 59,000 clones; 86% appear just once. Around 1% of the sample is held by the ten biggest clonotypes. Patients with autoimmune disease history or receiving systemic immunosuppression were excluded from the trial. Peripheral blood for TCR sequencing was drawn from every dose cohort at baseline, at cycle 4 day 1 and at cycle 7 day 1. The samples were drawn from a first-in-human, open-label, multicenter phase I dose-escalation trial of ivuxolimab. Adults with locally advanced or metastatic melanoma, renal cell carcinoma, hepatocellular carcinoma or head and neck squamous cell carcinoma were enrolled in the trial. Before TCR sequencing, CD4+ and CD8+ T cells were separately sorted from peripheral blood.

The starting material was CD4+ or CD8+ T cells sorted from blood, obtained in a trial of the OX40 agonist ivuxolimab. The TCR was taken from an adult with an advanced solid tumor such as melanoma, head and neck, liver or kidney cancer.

The CDR3: CASSRSGTHYEQYF. The nucleotides read TGTGCCAGCAGTAGGTCCGGGACACACTACGAGCAGTACTTC. This chain joins TRBV11-2 to TRBJ2-7, and possibly TRBD1, on 6 matching bases. The CDR3 covers 14 residues, taking in both the cysteine and the phenylalanine. Just CDR3 DNA is preserved here, 42 bases in frame from base 1. As encoded in the germline V gene, CDR1 is SGHAT while CDR2 is FQNNGV. Trimming removed 6 bases from V and 3 bases from J, leaving 15 bases between the germline ends.